This paragraph covers one T cell receptor (beta chain) sequence. The antigen is unknown. The sample originates from a study of T-cell memory formation after mild COVID-19. In the study overall: TCR clusters mostly belonged to single donors.

Overall study results and limits: A balance of CD4 and CD8 characterized clones contracting day 15 to 85, whereas later expanders leaned CD4+. Detection of some responders pre-infection suggested pre-existing cross-reactive memory T cells participated.

Constant-segment primers were used for 5'RACE, and the resulting TCR alpha and TCR beta cDNA libraries carried sample barcodes and UMIs. Each CDR3 protein is one row after TCRdb ran MiXCR on the 5' RACE reads. This table has roughly 99,000 distinct CDR3 sequences, 13% to 15% appearing once. Sequences were obtained from PBMCs or a T cell subset sorted from them (not recorded which). This clonotype was sampled from a man aged 18 to 30 who had mild COVID-19 (a few samples of this study predate the infection). Cell type and time point are not known.

The CDR3 nucleotides are TGTGCCAGCAGTGGGTTATCTCGGGGCAAAAACATTCAGTACTTC. This sequence encodes CASSGLSRGKNIQYF. The rearrangement uses TRBV6-2 or TRBV6-3 and TRBJ2-4, with D possibly being TRBD2 (5 bases). This CDR3 is 15 amino acids long. Trimming stripped 5 bases from V and 3 bases from J, with 14 bases between. Germline V gene sequence: CDR1 MNHEY, CDR2 SVGEGT.